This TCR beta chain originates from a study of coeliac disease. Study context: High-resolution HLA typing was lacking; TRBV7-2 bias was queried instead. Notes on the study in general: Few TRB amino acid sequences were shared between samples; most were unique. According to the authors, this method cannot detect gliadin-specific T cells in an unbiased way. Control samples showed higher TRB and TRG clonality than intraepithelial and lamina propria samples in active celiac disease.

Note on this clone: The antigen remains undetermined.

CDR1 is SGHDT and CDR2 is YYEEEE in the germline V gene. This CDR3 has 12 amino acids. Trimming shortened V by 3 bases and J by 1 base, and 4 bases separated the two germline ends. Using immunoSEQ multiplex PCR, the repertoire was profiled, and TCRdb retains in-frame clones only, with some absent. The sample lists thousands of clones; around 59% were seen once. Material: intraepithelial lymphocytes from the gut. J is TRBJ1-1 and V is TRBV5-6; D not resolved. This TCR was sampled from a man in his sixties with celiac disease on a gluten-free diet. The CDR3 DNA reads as TGTGCCAGCAGCTCGGGGAACACTGAAGCTTTCTTT. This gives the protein CASSSGNTEAFF.